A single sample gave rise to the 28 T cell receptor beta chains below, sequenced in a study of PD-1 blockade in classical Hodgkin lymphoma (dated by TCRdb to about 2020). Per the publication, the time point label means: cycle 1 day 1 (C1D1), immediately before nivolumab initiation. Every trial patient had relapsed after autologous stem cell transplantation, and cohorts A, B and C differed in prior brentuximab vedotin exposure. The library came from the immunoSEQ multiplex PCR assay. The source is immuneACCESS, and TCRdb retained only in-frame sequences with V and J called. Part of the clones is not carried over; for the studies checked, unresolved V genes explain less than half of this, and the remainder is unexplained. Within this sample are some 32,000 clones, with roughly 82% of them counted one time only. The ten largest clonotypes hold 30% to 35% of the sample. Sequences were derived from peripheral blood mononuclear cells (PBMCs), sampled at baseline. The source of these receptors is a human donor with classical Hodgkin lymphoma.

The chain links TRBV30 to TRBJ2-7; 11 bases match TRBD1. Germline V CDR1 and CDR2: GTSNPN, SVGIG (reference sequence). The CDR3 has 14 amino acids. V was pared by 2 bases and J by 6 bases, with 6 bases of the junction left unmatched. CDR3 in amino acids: CAWSPWTGGLEQYF. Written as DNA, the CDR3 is TGTGCCTGGAGTCCTTGGACAGGGGGCCTCGAGCAGTACTTC.

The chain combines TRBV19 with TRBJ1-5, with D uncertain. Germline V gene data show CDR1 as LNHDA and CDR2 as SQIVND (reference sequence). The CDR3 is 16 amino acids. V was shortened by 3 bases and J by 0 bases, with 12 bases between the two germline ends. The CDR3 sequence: CASSMRAAYSNQPQHF. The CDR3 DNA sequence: TGTGCCAGTAGTATGCGGGCAGCATATAGCAATCAGCCCCAGCATTTT.

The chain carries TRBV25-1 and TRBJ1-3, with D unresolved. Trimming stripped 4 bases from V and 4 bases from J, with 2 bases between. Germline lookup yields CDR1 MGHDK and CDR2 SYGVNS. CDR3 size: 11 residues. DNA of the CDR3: TGTGCCAGCAGTGTAGGAAACACCATATATTTT. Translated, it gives CASSVGNTIYF.

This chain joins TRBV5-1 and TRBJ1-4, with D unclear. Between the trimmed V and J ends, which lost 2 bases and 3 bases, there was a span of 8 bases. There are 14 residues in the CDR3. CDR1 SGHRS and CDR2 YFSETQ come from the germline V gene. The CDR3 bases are TGCGCCAGCAGCTTCGTTGGACCTAATGAAAAACTGTTTTTT. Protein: CASSFVGPNEKLFF.

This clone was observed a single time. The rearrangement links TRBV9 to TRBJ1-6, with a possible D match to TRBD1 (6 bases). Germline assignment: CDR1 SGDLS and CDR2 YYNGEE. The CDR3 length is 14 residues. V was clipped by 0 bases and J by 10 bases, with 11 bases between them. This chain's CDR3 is CASSVGNRESPLHF. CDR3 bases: TGTGCCAGCAGCGTAGGGAACAGGGAGTCACCCCTCCACTTT.

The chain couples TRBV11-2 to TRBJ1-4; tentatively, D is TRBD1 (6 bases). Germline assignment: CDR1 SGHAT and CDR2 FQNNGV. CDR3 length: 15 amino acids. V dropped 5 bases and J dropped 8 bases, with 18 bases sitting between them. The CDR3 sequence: CASSHRDNLGEKLFF. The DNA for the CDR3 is TGTGCCAGCAGCCACAGGGACAACCTAGGGGAAAAACTGTTTTTT.

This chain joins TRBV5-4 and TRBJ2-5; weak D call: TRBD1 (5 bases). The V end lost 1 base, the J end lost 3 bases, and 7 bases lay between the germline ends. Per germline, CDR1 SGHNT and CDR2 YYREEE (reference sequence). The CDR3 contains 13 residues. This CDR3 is CASSLKGEETQYF. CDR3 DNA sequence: TGTGCCAGCAGCTTGAAAGGGGAAGAGACCCAGTACTTC.

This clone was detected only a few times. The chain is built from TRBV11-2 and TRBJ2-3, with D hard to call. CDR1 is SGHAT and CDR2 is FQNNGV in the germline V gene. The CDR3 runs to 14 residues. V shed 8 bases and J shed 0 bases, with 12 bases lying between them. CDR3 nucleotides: TGTGCCAGCGGCGAGACTGGTAGCACAGATACGCAGTATTTT. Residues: CASGETGSTDTQYF.

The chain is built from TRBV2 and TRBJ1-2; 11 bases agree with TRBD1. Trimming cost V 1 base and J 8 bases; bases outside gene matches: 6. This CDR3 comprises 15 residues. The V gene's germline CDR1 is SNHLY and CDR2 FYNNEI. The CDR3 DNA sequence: TGTGCCAGCAGTGAAGGGGACAGGGGGTTAGGGGGCTACACCTTC. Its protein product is CASSEGDRGLGGYTF. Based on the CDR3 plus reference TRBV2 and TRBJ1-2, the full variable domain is EPEVTQTPSHQVTQMGQEVILRCVPISNHLYFYWYRQILGQKVEFLVSFYNNEISEKSEIFDDQFSVERPDGSNFTLKIRSTKLEDSAMYFCASSEGDRGLGGYTFGSGTRLTVV.

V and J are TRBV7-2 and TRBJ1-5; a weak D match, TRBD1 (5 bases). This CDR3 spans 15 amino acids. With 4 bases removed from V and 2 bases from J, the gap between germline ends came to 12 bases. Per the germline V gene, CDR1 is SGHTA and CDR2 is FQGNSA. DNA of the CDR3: TGTGCCAGCAGCTCCCCGGGACTTGGCAATCAGCCCCAGCATTTT. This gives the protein CASSSPGLGNQPQHF.

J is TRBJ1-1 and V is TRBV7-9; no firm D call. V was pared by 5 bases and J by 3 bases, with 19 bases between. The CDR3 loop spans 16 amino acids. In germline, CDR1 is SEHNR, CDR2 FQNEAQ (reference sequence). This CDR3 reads CASSPQLGAGDTEAFF. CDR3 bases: TGTGCCAGCAGCCCACAATTAGGAGCCGGGGACACTGAAGCTTTCTTT.

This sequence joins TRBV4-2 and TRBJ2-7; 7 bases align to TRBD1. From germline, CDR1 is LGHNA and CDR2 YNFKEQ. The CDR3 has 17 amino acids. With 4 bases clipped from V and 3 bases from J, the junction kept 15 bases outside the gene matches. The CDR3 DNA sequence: TGTGCCAGCAGCCCCTTGCCCGGACAGGCCTCCGTCTACGAGCAGTACTTC. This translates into CASSPLPGQASVYEQYF.

The CDR3 DNA reads as TGTGCCAGCAGTTTATTCCGGATCGTCTATACGGATGAGCAGTTCTTC. Translated, it gives CASSLFRIVYTDEQFF. The V gene is TRBV28, the J gene TRBJ2-1; D is ambiguous. The CDR3 totals 16 residues. Per the germline V gene, CDR1 is MDHEN and CDR2 is SYDVKM. Trimming removed 1 base at V and 8 bases at J, with 18 bases between.

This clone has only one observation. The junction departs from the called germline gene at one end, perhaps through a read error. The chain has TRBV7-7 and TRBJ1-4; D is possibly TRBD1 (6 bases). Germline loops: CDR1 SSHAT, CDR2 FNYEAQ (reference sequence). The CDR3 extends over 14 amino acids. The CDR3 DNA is TGTGCTAGCAGCTTAGGGGGGGCTAATGAAAAACTGTTTTTT. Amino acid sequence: CASSLGGANEKLFF. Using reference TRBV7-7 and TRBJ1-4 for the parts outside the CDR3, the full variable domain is GAGVSQSPRYKVTKRGQDVTLRCDPISSHATLYWYQQALGQGPEFLTYFNYEAQPDKSGLPSDRFSAERPEGSISTLTIQRTEQRDSAMYRCASSLGGANEKLFFGSGTQLSVL.

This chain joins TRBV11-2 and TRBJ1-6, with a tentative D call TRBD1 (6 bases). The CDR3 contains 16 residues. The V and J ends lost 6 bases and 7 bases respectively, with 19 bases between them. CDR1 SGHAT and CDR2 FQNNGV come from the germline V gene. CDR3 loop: CASRRGGAGENSPLHF. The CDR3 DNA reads TGTGCCAGCAGACGTGGGGGGGCAGGAGAAAATTCACCCCTCCACTTT.

This CDR3 reads CSVPTSETGAGYGYTF. The CDR3, as DNA: TGCAGCGTCCCGACCTCGGAGACAGGGGCAGGATATGGCTACACCTTC. The chain couples TRBV29-1 to TRBJ1-2; 8 bases are a match to TRBD1. The CDR3 has 16 amino acids. The V gene's germline CDR1 is SQVTM and CDR2 ANQGSEA. The junction had 17 bases not matched to a gene; V was cut back by 6 bases and J by 5 bases.

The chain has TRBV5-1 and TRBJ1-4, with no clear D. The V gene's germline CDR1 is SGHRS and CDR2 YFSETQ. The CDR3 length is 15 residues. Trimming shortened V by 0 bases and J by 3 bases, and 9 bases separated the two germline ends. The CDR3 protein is CASSLEGAPNEKLFF. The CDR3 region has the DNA TGCGCCAGCAGCTTGGAGGGAGCGCCTAATGAAAAACTGTTTTTT.

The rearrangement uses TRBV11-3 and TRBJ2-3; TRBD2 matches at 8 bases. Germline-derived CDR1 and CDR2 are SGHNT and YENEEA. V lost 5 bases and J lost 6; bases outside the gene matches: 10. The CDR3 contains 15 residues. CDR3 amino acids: CASSPRGVRLDTQYF. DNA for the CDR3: TGTGCCAGCAGCCCGCGGGGGGTCAGGCTGGATACGCAGTATTTT.

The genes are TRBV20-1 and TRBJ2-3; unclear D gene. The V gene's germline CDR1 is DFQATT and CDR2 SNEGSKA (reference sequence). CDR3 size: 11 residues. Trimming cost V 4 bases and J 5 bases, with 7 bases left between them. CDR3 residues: CSAILRDTQYF. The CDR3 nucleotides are TGCAGTGCTATATTGAGAGATACGCAGTATTTT.

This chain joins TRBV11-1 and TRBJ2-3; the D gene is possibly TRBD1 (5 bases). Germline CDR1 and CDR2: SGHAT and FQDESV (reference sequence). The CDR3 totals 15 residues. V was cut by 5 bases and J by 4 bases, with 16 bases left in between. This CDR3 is CASSPRETSADTQYF. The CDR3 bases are TGTGCCAGCAGCCCCAGGGAAACCTCCGCAGATACGCAGTATTTT.

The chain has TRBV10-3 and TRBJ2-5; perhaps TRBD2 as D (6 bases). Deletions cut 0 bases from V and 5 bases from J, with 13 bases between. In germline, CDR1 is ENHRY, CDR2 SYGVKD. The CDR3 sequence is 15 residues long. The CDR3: CAISESPEGRETQYF. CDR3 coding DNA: TGTGCCATCAGTGAGTCCCCGGAGGGCCGGGAGACCCAGTACTTC.

This chain's CDR3 is CASSWDGRNQPQHF. DNA of the CDR3: TGTGCCAGTAGTTGGGACGGTCGCAATCAGCCCCAGCATTTT. The chain carries TRBV19 and TRBJ1-5; maybe TRBD1 (5 bases). Germline assignment: CDR1 LNHDA and CDR2 SQIVND (reference sequence). This CDR3 contains 14 residues. V lost 5 bases to trimming and J lost 2 bases, with 10 bases between them.

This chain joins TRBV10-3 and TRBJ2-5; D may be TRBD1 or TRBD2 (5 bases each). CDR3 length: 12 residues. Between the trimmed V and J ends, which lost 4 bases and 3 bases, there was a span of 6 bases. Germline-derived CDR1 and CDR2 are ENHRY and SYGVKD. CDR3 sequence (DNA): TGTGCCATCAGTGGAGGGGAAGAGACCCAGTACTTC. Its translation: CAISGGEETQYF.

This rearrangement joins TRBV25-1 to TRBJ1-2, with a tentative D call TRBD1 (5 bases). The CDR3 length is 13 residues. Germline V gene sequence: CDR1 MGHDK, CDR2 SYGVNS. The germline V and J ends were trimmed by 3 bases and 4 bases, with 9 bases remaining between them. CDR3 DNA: TGTGCCAGCAGTGACCAGGGTGGCTATGGCTACACCTTC. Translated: CASSDQGGYGYTF.

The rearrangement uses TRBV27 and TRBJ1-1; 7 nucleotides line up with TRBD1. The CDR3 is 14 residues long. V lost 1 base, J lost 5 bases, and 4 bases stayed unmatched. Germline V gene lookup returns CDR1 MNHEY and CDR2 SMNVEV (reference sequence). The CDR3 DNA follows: TGTGCCAGCAGTTTATTGCAGGGGGGGACTGAAGCTTTCTTT. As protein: CASSLLQGGTEAFF.

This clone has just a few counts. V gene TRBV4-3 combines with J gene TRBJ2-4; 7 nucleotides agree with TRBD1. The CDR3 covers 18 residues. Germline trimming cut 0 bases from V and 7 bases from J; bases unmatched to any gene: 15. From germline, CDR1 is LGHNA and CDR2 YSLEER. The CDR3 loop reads CASSQEASGLGGGNIQYF. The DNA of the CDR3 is TGCGCCAGCAGCCAAGAAGCCAGTGGTCTAGGGGGCGGTAACATTCAGTACTTC.

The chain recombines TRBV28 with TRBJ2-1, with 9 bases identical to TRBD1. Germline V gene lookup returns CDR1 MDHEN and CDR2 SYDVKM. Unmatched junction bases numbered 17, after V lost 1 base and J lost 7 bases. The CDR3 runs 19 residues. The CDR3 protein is CASSLFPLTFGQGRNEQFF. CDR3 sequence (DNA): TGTGCCAGCAGTTTATTCCCCCTCACATTTGGACAGGGGAGGAATGAGCAGTTCTTC.

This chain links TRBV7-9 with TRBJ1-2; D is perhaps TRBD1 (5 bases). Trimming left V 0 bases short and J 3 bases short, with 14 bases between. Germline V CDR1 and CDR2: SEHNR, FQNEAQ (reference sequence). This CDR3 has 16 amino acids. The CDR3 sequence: CASSLAGDPPHYGYTF. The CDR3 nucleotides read TGTGCCAGCAGCTTAGCAGGGGACCCCCCCCACTATGGCTACACCTTC.